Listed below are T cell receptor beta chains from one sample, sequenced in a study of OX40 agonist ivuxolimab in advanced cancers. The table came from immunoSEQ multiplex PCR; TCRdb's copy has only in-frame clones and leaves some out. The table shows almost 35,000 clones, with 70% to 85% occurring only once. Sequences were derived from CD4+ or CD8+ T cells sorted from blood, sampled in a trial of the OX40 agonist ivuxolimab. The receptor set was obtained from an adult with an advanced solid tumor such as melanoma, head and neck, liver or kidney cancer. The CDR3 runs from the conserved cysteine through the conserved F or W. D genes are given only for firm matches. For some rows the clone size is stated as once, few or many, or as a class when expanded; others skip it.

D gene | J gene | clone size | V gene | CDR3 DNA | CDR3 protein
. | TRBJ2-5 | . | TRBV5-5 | TGTGCCAGCAGCTTTGAGCCCCGGTCGGAGACCCAGTACTTC | CASSFEPRSETQYF
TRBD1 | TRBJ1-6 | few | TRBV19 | TGTGCCAGTAGTATAGAACGGGGGACAGGGGTCTCACCCCTCCACTTT | CASSIERGTGVSPLHF
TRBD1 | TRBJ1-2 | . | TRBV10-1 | TGCGCCAGCAGTACAACAAGACAGGGGTTTGGCTACACCTTC | CASSTTRQGFGYTF
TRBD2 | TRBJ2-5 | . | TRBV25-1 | TGTGCCAGCAGTGCCCCTGGGGAGCGGGGGTACCAAGAGACCCAGTACTTC | CASSAPGERGYQETQYF
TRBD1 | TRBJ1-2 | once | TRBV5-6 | TGTGCCAGCATCCACAGGGGCCCTCGGCCTAACCATGGCTACACCTTC | CASIHRGPRPNHGYTF
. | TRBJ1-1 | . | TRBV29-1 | TGCAGCGTTGTTCGACCGCTCATGAACACTGAAGCTTTCTTT | CSVVRPLMNTEAFF
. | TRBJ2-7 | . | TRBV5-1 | TGCGCCAGCAGCTTCCGAACAGATCCCTACGAGCAGTACTTC | CASSFRTDPYEQYF
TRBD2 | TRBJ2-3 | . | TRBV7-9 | TGTGCCAGCAGCTCCCTAGCGGGGGCGGGAGATACGCAGTATTTT | CASSSLAGAGDTQYF
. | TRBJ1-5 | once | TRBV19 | TGTGCCAGTAGTTCCCCACAGGGTCTGGGCAATCAGCCCCAGCATTTT | CASSSPQGLGNQPQHF
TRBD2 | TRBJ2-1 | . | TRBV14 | TGTGCCAGCAGCCGGCCACTAGCGGGGGGGCCCCATGAGCAGTTCTTC | CASSRPLAGGPHEQFF
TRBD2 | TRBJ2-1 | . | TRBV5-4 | TGTGCCAGCAGCCGAAACTCCGGGACTAGCGGATACAATGAGCAGTTCTTC | CASSRNSGTSGYNEQFF
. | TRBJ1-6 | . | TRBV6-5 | TGTGCCAGCAGGGGGACGAGCAATTCACCCCTCCACTTT | CASRGTSNSPLHF
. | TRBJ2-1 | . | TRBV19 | TGTGCCAGTAGTATCCCCGGGACCTGGGCAAGCTCCTACAATGAGCAGTTCTTC | CASSIPGTWASSYNEQFF
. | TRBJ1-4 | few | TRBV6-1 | TGTGCCAGCAGTGAAGGCCAGGGTAATGAAAAACTGTTTTTT | CASSEGQGNEKLFF
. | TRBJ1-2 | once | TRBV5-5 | TGTGCCAGCTCGATGGAAGGGGGGTACTATGGCTACACCTTC | CASSMEGGYYGYTF
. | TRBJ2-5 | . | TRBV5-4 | TGTGCCAGCAGCTGGATGGGGGGTCACCAAGAGACCCAGTACTTC | CASSWMGGHQETQYF
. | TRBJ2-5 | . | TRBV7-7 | TGTGCCAGCAGCGCGGGGACAGTCAATCTCGAGACCCAGTACTTC | CASSAGTVNLETQYF
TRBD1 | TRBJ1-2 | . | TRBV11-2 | TGTGCCAGCAGCTCATTCAGGAGGGGGCCCAACTATGGCTACACCTTC | CASSSFRRGPNYGYTF
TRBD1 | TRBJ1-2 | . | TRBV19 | TGTGCCAGTACCTCAACCTCCTCCGGGACAGTCTATGGCTACACCTTC | CASTSTSSGTVYGYTF
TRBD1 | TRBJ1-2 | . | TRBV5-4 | TGTGCCAGCAGCTTTATGGTGGGACAGGGGACCTATGGCTACACCTTC | CASSFMVGQGTYGYTF
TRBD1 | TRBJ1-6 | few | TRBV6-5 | TGTGCCAGCAGGCCACGGGACAGGGTTCATTCACCCCTCCACTTT | CASRPRDRVHSPLHF
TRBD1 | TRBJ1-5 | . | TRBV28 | TGTGCCAGCAGTCGACGGACAGGGACTAGCAATCAGCCCCAGCATTTT | CASSRRTGTSNQPQHF
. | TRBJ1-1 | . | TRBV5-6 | TGTGCCAGCAGCTTGAATCCGGGCGGGAACACTGAAGCTTTCTTT | CASSLNPGGNTEAFF
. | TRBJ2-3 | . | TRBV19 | TGTGCCAGTATGTTCGGAAGCACAGATACGCAGTATTTT | CASMFGSTDTQYF
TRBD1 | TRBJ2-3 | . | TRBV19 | TGTGCCAGTAGTACCGTCGGACAGGGGGCAGATACGCAGTATTTT | CASSTVGQGADTQYF
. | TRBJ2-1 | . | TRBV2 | TGTGCCAGCAGTAAAAGCTACAATGAGCAGTTCTTC | CASSKSYNEQFF
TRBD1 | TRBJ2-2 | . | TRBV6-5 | TGTGCCAGCAGTTATAGACAGGGTGGCGGGGAGCTGTTTTTT | CASSYRQGGGELFF
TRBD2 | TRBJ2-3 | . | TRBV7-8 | TGTGCCAGCAGCTTAACTAGCGGGGCATCAGATACGCAGTATTTT | CASSLTSGASDTQYF
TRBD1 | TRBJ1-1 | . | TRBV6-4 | TGTGCCAGCAGGACAGGGGCCTCAAACACTGAAGCTTTCTTT | CASRTGASNTEAFF
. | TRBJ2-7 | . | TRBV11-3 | TGTGCCAGCAGCTTAACATCCCGAGAGGAGCAGTACTTC | CASSLTSREEQYF
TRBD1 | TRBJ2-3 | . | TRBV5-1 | TGCGCCAGCAGCTTGATGGGACAGGGAACAGATACGCAGTATTTT | CASSLMGQGTDTQYF
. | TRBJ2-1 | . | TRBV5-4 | TGTGCCAGCAGCTTCATTACAAGCTTAATAAATGTCCACAATGAGCAGTTCTTC | CASSFITSLINVHNEQFF
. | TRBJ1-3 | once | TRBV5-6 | TGTGCCAGCAGCTTGCTCGACAATCCGGGTGGAAACACCATATATTTT | CASSLLDNPGGNTIYF
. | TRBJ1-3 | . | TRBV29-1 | TGCAGCGTTCGTACACAGGGAAACACCATATATTTT | CSVRTQGNTIYF
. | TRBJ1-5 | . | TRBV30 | TGTGCCTGGAATGTAGGCCTCAATCAGCCCCAGCATTTT | CAWNVGLNQPQHF
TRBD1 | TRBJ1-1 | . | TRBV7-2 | TGTGCCAGCAGCTCGGACAGGGGGCGAGCTTTCTTT | CASSSDRGRAFF
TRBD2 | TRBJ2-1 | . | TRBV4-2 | TGTGCCAGCAGCCAAGATAGTATACTAGGGACTAGCGGGGCCTGGAGCTCCTACAATGAGCAGTTCTTC | CASSQDSILGTSGAWSSYNEQFF
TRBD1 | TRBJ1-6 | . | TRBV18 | TGTGCCAGCTCACCACCGGTTAAGGGGGCTAACTCACCCCTCCACTTT | CASSPPVKGANSPLHF
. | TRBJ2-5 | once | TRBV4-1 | TGCGCCAGCAGCAGAGGGGGACGAGAGACCCAGTACTTC | CASSRGGRETQYF
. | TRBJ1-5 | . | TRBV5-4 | TGTGCCAGCAGCTTCGACCACAATCAGCCCCAGCATTTT | CASSFDHNQPQHF
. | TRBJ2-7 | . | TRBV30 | TGTGCCTGGTCCAGGGGGGTGGTATACGAGCAGTACTTC | CAWSRGVVYEQYF